The 7 T cell receptor beta chains below were found in one sample sequenced in a study of T cell responses to AZD1222 COVID-19 vaccine. Sequencing was performed with immunoSEQ multiplex PCR; in TCRdb, only in-frame clones are kept and a portion is missing. The sample lists about 180,000 clones, around nine tenths seen once, with approximately 10% in the top ten. This specimen was peripheral blood, taken 28 days after the second AZD1222 dose. The receptors were sampled from an adult who received the AZD1222 COVID-19 vaccine.

The chain is built from TRBV12-3 or TRBV12-4 and TRBJ2-7, with TRBD1 identical over 7 bases. V lost 5 bases and J lost 6; bases outside the gene matches: 7. This CDR3 has 13 residues. Here the CDR3 DNA reads TGTGCCAGCAGTCGTCCAGGGGGTGGCGAGCAGTACTTC. Its protein product is CASSRPGGGEQYF.

The rearrangement uses TRBV5-5 and TRBJ2-7; D remains unclear. Germline V lookup: CDR1 SGHKS, CDR2 YYEKEE (reference sequence). The CDR3 sequence is 12 residues long. The V gene lost 2 bases and the J gene lost 3 bases, with 6 bases spanning the gap. CDR3 DNA sequence: TGTGCCAGCAGCTTAAGTAACTACGAGCAGTACTTC. Its protein is CASSLSNYEQYF.

The V call is TRBV28, the J call TRBJ1-3; D remains ambiguous. V was clipped by 4 bases and J by 2 bases, with 12 bases between them. Germline CDR1 and CDR2: MDHEN and SYDVKM. The CDR3 runs to 15 residues. The CDR3 reads CASSSPGKAGNTIYF. Here the CDR3 DNA reads TGTGCCAGCAGTTCCCCCGGGAAGGCTGGAAACACCATATATTTT.

The CDR3 DNA sequence: TGTGCCAGCAGCGAGGGGCCAGGGCTGAACACTGAAGCTTTCTTT. Translated: CASSEGPGLNTEAFF. The genes are TRBV9 and TRBJ1-1; TRBD1 might be the D (5 bases). Per germline, CDR1 SGDLS and CDR2 YYNGEE. V dropped 3 bases and J dropped 0 bases, with 12 bases sitting between them. The CDR3 contains 15 residues. The whole variable domain, remainder taken from reference TRBV9 and TRBJ1-1, is DSGVTQTPKHLITATGQRVTLRCSPRSGDLSVYWYQQSLDQGLQFLIQYYNGEERAKGNILERFSAQQFPDLHSELNLSSLELGDSALYFCASSEGPGLNTEAFFGQGTRLTVV.

The rearrangement links TRBV6-5 to TRBJ1-2; D is unclear. The length of the CDR3 is 10 residues. V lost 6 bases to trimming and J lost 13 bases, with 12 bases between them. Per germline, CDR1 MNHEY and CDR2 SVGAGI. The CDR3 DNA reads as TGTGCCAGCAGACAACACACACTCACCTTC. Protein: CASRQHTLTF.

This chain joins TRBV5-1 and TRBJ2-1; 9 positions agree with TRBD1. CDR1 and CDR2 from the germline V gene are SGHRS and YFSETQ. The CDR3 covers 15 residues. V dropped 5 bases and J dropped 4; count of bases not matched to a gene: 7. This chain's CDR3 is CASRPPGQGYNEQFF. CDR3 DNA: TGCGCCAGCAGACCCCCGGGACAGGGTTACAATGAGCAGTTCTTC.

The rearrangement joins TRBV7-2 to TRBJ1-6; D might be TRBD1 (5 bases). The V and J ends lost 4 bases and 3 bases respectively, with 7 bases between them. The CDR3 covers 14 residues. The V gene's germline CDR1 is SGHTA and CDR2 FQGNSA. CDR3 residues: CASSSDSYNSPLHF. The CDR3 nucleotides read TGTGCCAGCAGCTCAGACAGCTATAATTCACCCCTCCACTTT.